The 2 T cell receptor beta chains reported below all come from one sample, sequenced in a study of tumor-infiltrating lymphocytes in primary liver carcinoma. cDNA specific to TCR beta was made from about 0.45 ug of total RNA, with a constant-region primer employed for priming. Employing slightly modified ARM-PCR, three nested multiplex PCR rounds were run, and these gave rise to the TCR beta libraries. The first two PCR rounds used TRBV1-TRBV30 primers with a Cbeta primer, around 10 cycles each. MiXCR, run by TCRdb on the multiplex PCR reads, gives a single entry per CDR3 protein. The data hold 95,000 to 150,000 distinct CDR3 sequences, with around 65% observed a single time. Co-extraction of RNA and DNA was performed on roughly 17-32 mg of unsorted bulk tissue. The material sequenced was tumor-adjacent normal liver tissue. Receptors were obtained from a woman aged 55 to 70 with primary liver carcinoma and hepatitis B virus infection.

This clonotype was counted many times. V gene TRBV6-5 combines with J gene TRBJ1-5, with TRBD1 matching 7 bases. V dropped 5 bases and J dropped 4; count of bases not matched to a gene: 11. There are 16 residues in the CDR3. Germline CDR1 is MNHEY and CDR2 is SVGAGI. In DNA, the CDR3 is TGTGCCAGCAGTAAAACCGCCCAGGGGGGAAATCAGCCCCAGCATTTT. This encodes CASSKTAQGGNQPQHF.

This clonotype was counted once. The germline gene is not matched at one end of the junction; a read error may be the cause. CDR3 region: CTSSPGQGITNEKLFF. The CDR3 DNA is TGTACCAGCAGTCCAGGACAGGGAATCACTAATGAAAAACTGTTTTTT. The chain joins TRBV12-3 or TRBV12-4 to TRBJ1-4, with TRBD1 matching over 8 bases. CDR3 size: 16 residues.